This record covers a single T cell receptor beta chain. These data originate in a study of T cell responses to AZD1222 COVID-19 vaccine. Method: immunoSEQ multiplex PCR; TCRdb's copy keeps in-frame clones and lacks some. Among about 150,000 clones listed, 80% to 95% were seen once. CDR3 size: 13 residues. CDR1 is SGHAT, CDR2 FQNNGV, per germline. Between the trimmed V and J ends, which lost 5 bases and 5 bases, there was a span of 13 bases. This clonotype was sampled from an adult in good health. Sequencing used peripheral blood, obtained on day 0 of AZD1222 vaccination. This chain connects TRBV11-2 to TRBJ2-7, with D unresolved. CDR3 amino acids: CASSINANNEQYF. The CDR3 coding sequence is TGTGCCAGCAGCATCAATGCCAACAACGAGCAGTACTTC.